This T cell receptor (beta chain) was documented in a study of T cell responses to AZD1222 COVID-19 vaccine. Using immunoSEQ multiplex PCR, the repertoire was profiled, and TCRdb retains in-frame clones only, with some absent. The sample lists about 160,000 clones; about 91% were seen once. CDR1 and CDR2 (germline): LNHNV, YYDKDF (reference sequence). Trimming took off 1 base at V and 0 bases at J, with 13 bases between the two ends. The CDR3 runs to 17 residues. Sequences were derived from peripheral blood, sampled on day 0 of AZD1222 vaccination. The TCR sequence derives from an adult in good health. The chain combines TRBV15 with TRBJ1-5; D not certain. The CDR3 DNA reads as TGTGCCACCAGCAGAGCCCAGCCTACAAGTAGCAATCAGCCCCAGCATTTT. Its protein is CATSRAQPTSSNQPQHF.